The 26 T cell receptor beta chains reported below all come from one sample, sequenced in a study of blood T cell repertoires in COVID-19. Some clones are missing from TCRdb's copy, which holds only in-frame ones; the method was immunoSEQ multiplex PCR. The sample lists about 170,000 clones, about 74% occurring once. Sequenced input: peripheral blood. The receptor set was obtained from a woman of 80 years or more with acute or convalescent COVID-19.

The V and J genes are TRBV7-9 and TRBJ1-5, with a weak D call TRBD1 (5 bases). Germline values: CDR1 SEHNR, CDR2 FQNEAQ (reference sequence). V lost 1 base and J 4 bases, leaving 8 bases between the germline ends. This CDR3 is 14 amino acids long. CDR3 bases: TGTGCCAGCAGCTTAGAGACAGAAAATCAGCCCCAGCATTTT. It encodes CASSLETENQPQHF.

The chain couples TRBV19 to TRBJ1-2; 9 positions agree with TRBD1. J lost 2 bases, V lost 3 bases, and 7 bases had no gene match. Germline CDR1 LNHDA, CDR2 SQIVND (reference sequence). The CDR3 totals 16 residues. The CDR3 protein is CASSIWGQGGNYGYTF. For the CDR3, the DNA is TGTGCCAGTAGTATCTGGGGACAGGGAGGCAACTATGGCTACACCTTC.

The J gene is TRBJ1-4, the V gene TRBV5-5; D not certain. The CDR3 spans 17 residues. CDR1 is SGHKS, CDR2 YYEKEE, per germline (reference sequence). Trimming shortened V by 4 bases and J by 8 bases, and 24 bases separated the two germline ends. This CDR3 is CASSRESTESPQEKLFF. The DNA for the CDR3 is TGTGCCAGCAGCAGAGAAAGTACAGAGTCGCCGCAGGAAAAACTGTTTTTT.

The chain has TRBV5-1 and TRBJ2-7; TRBD1 agrees at 7 bases. The ends lost 3 bases at V and 2 bases at J; junction bases unmatched: 5. Germline CDR1 and CDR2: SGHRS and YFSETQ. CDR3 length: 14 amino acids. CDR3 nucleotide sequence: TGCGCCAGCAGCTATACAGGGGATCCCTACGAGCAGTACTTC. Residues: CASSYTGDPYEQYF.

V gene TRBV9 combines with J gene TRBJ2-3; TRBD1 agrees at 7 bases. J gave up 9 bases and V 0 bases, and 10 bases lay outside the gene matches. Germline assignment: CDR1 SGDLS and CDR2 YYNGEE. CDR3 length: 15 amino acids. The CDR3 spells CASSVDGQARTTQYF. The CDR3 nucleotides are TGTGCCAGCAGCGTAGATGGACAGGCAAGAACGACGCAGTATTTT.

The CDR3 sequence: CASSPMGDRGFSYNEQFF. DNA of the CDR3: TGTGCCAGCTCACCAATGGGTGACAGGGGGTTCTCCTACAATGAGCAGTTCTTC. The chain employs TRBV18 and TRBJ2-1, with 9 bases that match TRBD1. Germline V gene lookup returns CDR1 KGHSH and CDR2 LQKENI. The J segment lost 0 bases and the V segment lost 2 bases, leaving 8 bases of the junction unmatched. The CDR3 contains 18 residues.

This rearrangement joins TRBV4-1 to TRBJ2-7, with a weak D call TRBD2 (5 bases). CDR1 MGHRA and CDR2 YSYEKL come from the germline V gene. The CDR3 sequence is 17 residues long. V was pared by 3 bases and J by 0 bases, with 18 bases between. CDR3 bases: TGCGCCAGCAGCCACTCCACGGGGTTTAGTTTCTCCTACGAGCAGTACTTC. This gives the protein CASSHSTGFSFSYEQYF.

V gene TRBV12-5 combines with J gene TRBJ2-1; 8 nucleotides align to TRBD2. The germline gives CDR1 LGHNT, CDR2 FRNRAP. The J segment lost 6 bases and the V segment lost 2 bases, leaving 6 bases of the junction unmatched. This CDR3 spans 15 amino acids. As DNA, the CDR3 is TGTGCTAGTGGTTTGTCCCAGCGGGAGATCAATGAGCAGTTCTTC. Residues: CASGLSQREINEQFF.

V usage is TRBV7-8 and J usage is TRBJ2-1; 13 positions agree with TRBD2. J lost 9 bases, V lost 5 bases, and 4 bases had no gene match. The CDR3 loop spans 14 amino acids. CDR1 SGHVS and CDR2 FQNEAQ come from the germline V gene. The CDR3 loop is CASSGLAGDGEQFF. In DNA, the CDR3 is TGTGCCAGCAGCGGACTAGCGGGAGACGGTGAGCAGTTCTTC.

This chain links TRBV11-3 with TRBJ2-2, with TRBD2 matching 7 bases. Germline lookup yields CDR1 SGHNT and CDR2 YENEEA. Germline trimming cut 0 bases from V and 0 bases from J; bases unmatched to any gene: 1. The CDR3 loop spans 16 amino acids. The CDR3 DNA sequence: TGTGCCAGCAGCTTAGAGGCGGGAGCGAACACCGGGGAGCTGTTTTTT. Translated: CASSLEAGANTGELFF. Combining the CDR3 with reference TRBV11-3 and TRBJ2-2 gives the whole variable domain EAGVVQSPRYKIIEKKQPVAFWCNPISGHNTLYWYLQNLGQGPELLIRYENEEAVDDSQLPKDRFSAERLKGVDSTLKIQPAELGDSAVYLCASSLEAGANTGELFFGEGSRLTVL.

The chain recombines TRBV19 with TRBJ2-1; 9 bases align to TRBD1. The junction had 9 bases not matched to a gene; V was cut back by 7 bases and J by 8 bases. This CDR3 contains 14 residues. CDR1 and CDR2 (germline): LNHDA, SQIVND (reference sequence). The CDR3 coding sequence is TGTGCCAGTAAAAGGGGACAGGGAGACGATGAGCAGTTCTTC. Translating it yields CASKRGQGDDEQFF.

The chain combines TRBV28 with TRBJ1-5; D unresolved. V lost 6 bases to trimming and J lost 5 bases, with 8 bases between them. Per germline, CDR1 MDHEN and CDR2 SYDVKM. The CDR3 consists of 12 residues. DNA of the CDR3: TGTGCCAGCAGAACTAGTGATCAGCCCCAGCATTTT. Its translation: CASRTSDQPQHF. The whole variable domain, remainder taken from reference TRBV28 and TRBJ1-5, is DVKVTQSSRYLVKRTGEKVFLECVQDMDHENMFWYRQDPGLGLRLIYFSYDVKMKEKGDIPEGYSVSREKKERFSLILESASTNQTSMYLCASRTSDQPQHFGDGTRLSIL.

This clone showed up just once. The V call is TRBV27, the J call TRBJ1-2; TRBD1 matches 8 bases. The CDR3 contains 15 residues. V shed 5 bases and J 2 bases; nucleotides not matched to a gene: 7. Germline V CDR1 and CDR2: MNHEY, SMNVEV (reference sequence). CDR3 sequence reads: CASSRTRQGNYGYTF. The CDR3 coding sequence is TGTGCCAGCAGTCGCACCCGACAGGGGAACTATGGCTACACCTTC.

This chain connects TRBV14 to TRBJ2-7; 9 bases are a match to TRBD2. The V gene's germline CDR1 is SGHDN and CDR2 FVKESK. J was trimmed by 5 bases and V by 4 bases; bases with no gene match: 9. The CDR3 sequence is 15 residues long. DNA for the CDR3: TGTGCCAGCAGCCTAGTAGCGGGAGCGGCCCACGAGCAGTACTTC. Translating gives CASSLVAGAAHEQYF.

The chain is built from TRBV27 and TRBJ2-1; 11 bases are a match to TRBD1. This CDR3 contains 14 residues. Germline trimming cut 0 bases from V and 8 bases from J; bases unmatched to any gene: 0. Germline assignment: CDR1 MNHEY and CDR2 SMNVEV (reference sequence). This CDR3 is CASSLSGQGDEQFF. For the CDR3, the DNA is TGTGCCAGCAGTTTATCGGGACAGGGGGATGAGCAGTTCTTC.

There are many counts of this clone. The genes are TRBV6-4 and TRBJ2-7, with 12 bases that match TRBD2. The CDR3 has 15 amino acids. V shed 4 bases, J shed 0 bases, and the junction held 1 base outside the gene matches. Germline values: CDR1 MRHNA, CDR2 SNTAGT. The CDR3 reads CASSATSGSSYEQYF. The CDR3 DNA is TGTGCCAGCAGTGCGACTAGCGGGAGCTCCTACGAGCAGTACTTC.

V gene TRBV19 combines with J gene TRBJ2-1, with 12 bases that match TRBD2. The CDR3 consists of 15 residues. After removal of 7 bases from V and 12 bases from J, the junction contained 13 bases not matched to a gene. Per germline, CDR1 LNHDA and CDR2 SQIVND (reference sequence). CDR3 in amino acids: CASNSQTSGSLGQFF. The CDR3 DNA reads as TGTGCCAGTAACTCTCAGACTAGCGGGAGCTTAGGGCAGTTCTTC.

V is TRBV20-1 and J is TRBJ2-2; TRBD2 agrees at 8 bases. V was clipped by 3 bases and J by 4 bases; unmatched bases: 7. CDR3 length: 15 residues. Germline CDR1 reads DFQATT; CDR2 reads SNEGSKA (reference sequence). The CDR3 DNA is TGCAGTGCTAGTCGCAGCGGGAGCCGCACCGGGGAGCTGTTTTTT. Encoded protein: CSASRSGSRTGELFF.

The chain recombines TRBV28 with TRBJ2-1, with 8 bases lining up with TRBD2. CDR1 and CDR2 (germline): MDHEN, SYDVKM. Trimming took 7 bases from V and 8 from J; bases not matched to a gene: 16. This CDR3 has 16 residues. CDR3 residues: CASTPLYGRGSYEQFF. The CDR3 DNA reads TGTGCCAGCACCCCTTTATACGGGAGGGGTTCATATGAGCAGTTCTTC. Based on the CDR3 plus reference TRBV28 and TRBJ2-1, the full variable domain is DVKVTQSSRYLVKRTGEKVFLECVQDMDHENMFWYRQDPGLGLRLIYFSYDVKMKEKGDIPEGYSVSREKKERFSLILESASTNQTSMYLCASTPLYGRGSYEQFFGPGTRLTVL.

This clone was seen only a few times. The genes are TRBV27 and TRBJ1-5, with TRBD1 matching 9 bases. With V trimmed by 5 bases and J by 9 bases, 11 bases remained unmatched. The CDR3 contains 15 residues. Germline lookup yields CDR1 MNHEY and CDR2 SMNVEV (reference sequence). The CDR3 coding sequence is TGTGCCAGCAGTGCAACAGGGGGCCCCACGGGGCCCCAGCATTTT. Translating gives CASSATGGPTGPQHF.

The rearrangement links TRBV4-2 to TRBJ2-2, with 8 nucleotides matching TRBD2. This CDR3 has 16 amino acids. The germline gives CDR1 LGHNA, CDR2 YNFKEQ. Trimming at V came to 1 base and at J to 5 bases, leaving 6 bases not matched to a gene. CDR3 DNA: TGTGCCAGCAGCCAAGCCGGGACTAGTAGGACCGGGGAGCTGTTTTTT. Protein sequence: CASSQAGTSRTGELFF.

The chain uses TRBV5-8 and TRBJ2-1, with TRBD2 as a possible D gene (6 bases). Between the trimmed V and J ends, which lost 3 bases and 0 bases, there was a span of 13 bases. Germline CDR1 reads SGHTS; CDR2 reads YDEGEE. The CDR3 is 16 residues long. CDR3 region: CASSYTRGSSYNEQFF. CDR3 bases: TGTGCCAGCAGCTACACGCGGGGCAGCTCCTACAATGAGCAGTTCTTC.

The gene calls are TRBV6-2 or TRBV6-3 and TRBJ2-3, with 9 bases fitting TRBD2. The CDR3 contains 15 residues. In germline, CDR1 is MNHEY, CDR2 SVGEGT. The trim removed 3 bases at V and 6 bases at J, leaving 7 bases unmatched. The CDR3 loop is CASSYLAGVLDTQYF. As DNA, the CDR3 is TGTGCCAGCAGTTATTTAGCGGGAGTTTTGGATACGCAGTATTTT.

The chain recombines TRBV6-5 with TRBJ2-1, with a weak D call TRBD2 (5 bases). Between the trimmed V and J ends, which lost 2 bases and 9 bases, there was a span of 11 bases. The length of the CDR3 is 13 residues. In germline, CDR1 is MNHEY, CDR2 SVGAGI. The CDR3 loop is CASSYEGFSEQFF. CDR3 DNA: TGTGCCAGCAGTTACGAGGGCTTCAGTGAGCAGTTCTTC.

This chain uses TRBV4-1 with TRBJ1-2, with 8 bases that match TRBD1. J gave up 6 bases and V 3 bases, and 3 bases lay outside the gene matches. The germline V gene has CDR1 MGHRA and CDR2 YSYEKL. This CDR3 has 13 residues. This chain's CDR3 is CASSHPGGDGYTF. The CDR3 nucleotides read TGCGCCAGCAGCCACCCAGGGGGCGATGGCTACACCTTC.

This chain links TRBV3-1 (or the pseudogene TRBV3-2) with TRBJ2-7; the match to TRBD1 covers 7 bases. CDR3 length: 15 residues. CDR1 LGHDT and CDR2 YNNKEL come from the germline V gene (reference sequence). V trimming: 1 base; J trimming: 3 bases; junction bases outside the gene matches: 6. For the CDR3, the DNA is TGTGCCAGCAGCCAAGGGCCAGGGGGTAACTACGAGCAGTACTTC. Amino acid sequence: CASSQGPGGNYEQYF.